These 17 T cell receptor beta chains share one sample of origin, sequenced in a study of metastatic and nonmetastatic thyroid tumors. The entire patient cohort was treatment-naive prior to thyroid surgery. MiXCR reprocessed the PCR reads for TCRdb. This table holds 40,000 to 55,000 clones, around 17% found once. Sequencing was carried out using blood. Receptor source: a female donor with papillary thyroid cancer or a benign thyroid nodule (not recorded which). Some clones in this sample may be carry-over from other donors' samples.

The chain has TRBV2 and TRBJ2-7; possibly TRBD1 for D (5 bases). The CDR3 covers 14 residues. Germline CDR1 SNHLY, CDR2 FYNNEI. CDR3 DNA sequence: TGTGCCAGCAGTTGGCAGGGATTGGCCTACGAGCAGTACGTA. This translates into CASSWQGLAYEQYV.

This clone was counted ten times or more. This rearrangement joins TRBV2 to TRBJ1-3, with a tentative D call TRBD1 (5 bases). V was pared by 5 bases and J by 4 bases, with 12 bases between. Germline lookup yields CDR1 SNHLY and CDR2 FYNNEI. CDR3 size: 14 residues. CDR3 DNA sequence: TGTGCCAGCAGTTTACAGGAGAGGGGAAACACCATATATTTT. Amino acid sequence: CASSLQERGNTIYF.

A note on this clone: One base away lies a much larger clone, so this may be a sequencing read error. J is TRBJ1-1 and V is TRBV12-3 or TRBV12-4; D unresolved. CDR3 size: 15 residues. CDR3 sequence (DNA): TGTGCCAGCAGTTTAGCCGGGGTCTTTAACACTGAAGCTTCCTTT. Translation gives CASSLAGVFNTEASF.

This clone was observed many times. V is TRBV2 and J is TRBJ2-7; 7 bases match TRBD1. The CDR3 consists of 15 residues. After removal of 6 bases from V and 2 bases from J, the junction contained 10 bases not matched to a gene. The germline CDR1 and CDR2 sequences are SNHLY and FYNNEI. CDR3 in DNA: TGTGCCAGCAGACCCGGACAGGTACCAACCTACGAGCAGTACTTC. Protein: CASRPGQVPTYEQYF.

This clone was seen a handful of times. The V gene is TRBV9, the J gene TRBJ2-3; 9 positions agree with TRBD1. The CDR3 is made up of 15 amino acids. CDR1 SGDLS and CDR2 YYNGEE come from the germline V gene. V was pared by 3 bases and J by 2 bases, with 4 bases of the junction left unmatched. CDR3 loop: CASSGTGAYTDTQYF. The CDR3 bases are TGTGCCAGCAGCGGGACAGGGGCTTACACAGATACGCAGTATTTT.

A few counts support this clone. The chain's CDR3 is CASSPPGLAADTQYF. The CDR3 DNA reads as TGTGCCAGCTCACCACCGGGACTAGCGGCAGATACGCAGTATTTT. The chain has TRBV18 and TRBJ2-3; 11 bases fit TRBD2. This CDR3 spans 15 amino acids. V lost 0 bases, J lost 4 bases, and 0 bases stayed unmatched. Germline V gene lookup returns CDR1 KGHSH and CDR2 LQKENI.

V gene TRBV19 combines with J gene TRBJ2-3, with D possibly matching TRBD1 (5 bases). Per germline, CDR1 LNHDA and CDR2 SQIVND (reference sequence). The V end lost 6 bases, the J end lost 2 bases, and 15 bases lay between the germline ends. The CDR3 length is 15 residues. This CDR3 reads CASSTRTSNTDTQYF. The CDR3 DNA is TGTGCCAGTAGCACCCGGACATCGAACACAGATACGCAGTATTTT.

This clone was detected ten times or more. The J gene is TRBJ1-2, the V gene TRBV18; D gene uncertain. The CDR3 covers 14 residues. Trimming pared 3 bases from V and 7 bases from J, leaving 15 bases between. Germline CDR1 and CDR2: KGHSH and LQKENI. The CDR3 here is CASSPYQEGSGYTF. The CDR3 DNA reads TGTGCCAGCTCACCCTACCAAGAGGGAAGTGGCTACACCTTC.

The chain uses TRBV5-1 and TRBJ2-5; TRBD2 is a possible D gene (6 bases). The CDR3 is made up of 14 amino acids. Germline values: CDR1 SGHRS, CDR2 YFSETQ. V lost 5 bases, J lost 0 bases, and 11 bases lay in between. CDR3 in DNA: TGCGCCAGCAGGAGTGCGGGACACCAAGAGACCCAGTACTTC. The encoded protein is CASRSAGHQETQYF. Combining the CDR3 with reference TRBV5-1 and TRBJ2-5 gives the whole variable domain KAGVTQTPRYLIKTRGQQVTLSCSPISGHRSVSWYQQTPGQGLQFLFEYFSETQRNKGNFPGRFSGRQFSNSRSEMNVSTLELGDSALYLCASRSAGHQETQYFGPGTRLLVL.

This clone was detected many times. The chain uses TRBV19 and TRBJ2-7, with TRBD2 as a possible D gene (5 bases). CDR3 size: 15 residues. Germline CDR1 is LNHDA and CDR2 is SQIVND (reference sequence). V dropped 3 bases and J dropped 3 bases, with 15 bases sitting between them. In DNA form, the CDR3 reads TGTGCCAGTAGTATTGAGCCGGGGAGCGGCTACGAGCAGTACTTC. Its translation is CASSIEPGSGYEQYF.

Only a few counts were recorded for this clone. A much larger clone lies one base from this, so it may be a read error. Other nucleotide sequences from this sample produce the same CDR3. The genes are TRBV20-1 and TRBJ1-2, with D maybe TRBD1 (5 bases). The ends were cut back, 2 bases at V and 4 bases at J, with 14 bases in the middle. Germline V lookup: CDR1 DFQATT, CDR2 SNEGSKA (reference sequence). The CDR3 is 14 amino acids. CDR3 protein: CSARISGKAYGYTF. The CDR3 region has the DNA TGCAGTGCTAGAATCTCAGGGAAAGCCTATGGCTACACCTTC.

This clone was found many times. J is TRBJ2-7 and V is TRBV2; D unresolved. With 4 bases removed from V and 3 bases from J, the gap between germline ends came to 16 bases. Looked up from germline, CDR1 is SNHLY and CDR2 is FYNNEI. The CDR3 length is 15 residues. The CDR3 is CASSVDWAEFYEQYF. As DNA, the CDR3 is TGTGCCAGCAGTGTGGATTGGGCGGAGTTCTACGAGCAGTACTTC.

This clone was counted between two and nine times. This may come from a read error, since a much larger clone is one base off. The rearrangement links TRBV30 to TRBJ1-5; tentative D call: TRBD1 (6 bases). Germline V lookup: CDR1 GTSNPN, CDR2 SVGIG (reference sequence). This CDR3 has 15 residues. V was shortened by 4 bases and J by 7 bases, with 20 bases between the two germline ends. The CDR3 protein is CAWTPRDTRGQPQHF. CDR3 sequence (DNA): TGTGCCTGGACCCCCAGGGACACGAGGGGCCAGCCCCAGCATTTT.

The J gene is TRBJ2-5, the V gene TRBV12-5; 10 bases map to TRBD2. Looked up from germline, CDR1 is LGHNT and CDR2 is FRNRAP. The CDR3 has 14 residues. The J segment lost 7 bases and the V segment lost 6 bases, leaving 8 bases of the junction unmatched. The CDR3 DNA reads as TGTGCTAGTGGGGACACTAGCGGGACGGGGACCCAGTACTTC. Its protein is CASGDTSGTGTQYF.

This clone occurred a few times. The chain couples TRBV11-2 to TRBJ2-1, with D perhaps TRBD1 (6 bases). There are 14 residues in the CDR3. Germline V gene lookup returns CDR1 SGHAT and CDR2 FQNNGV. Trimming removed 1 base at V and 14 bases at J, with 18 bases between. The CDR3 region is CASSLGPSTGSEFF. DNA for the CDR3: TGTGCCAGCAGCTTAGGACCTTCGACAGGATCGGAGTTCTTC.

J is TRBJ2-1 and V is TRBV18; no reliable D call. Germline CDR1 reads KGHSH; CDR2 reads LQKENI. The CDR3 is 13 residues long. With 6 bases removed from V and 9 bases from J, the gap between germline ends came to 15 bases. The CDR3 here is CASSPREWSEQFF. As DNA, the CDR3 is TGTGCCAGCTCCCCAAGGGAATGGAGTGAGCAGTTCTTC.

There are many counts of this clone. The chain links TRBV30 to TRBJ1-5; no firm D call. The CDR3 loop spans 14 amino acids. Germline CDR1 is GTSNPN and CDR2 is SVGIG (reference sequence). V lost 2 bases and J lost 0, with 8 bases in between. DNA of the CDR3: TGTGCCTGGAGTCGCCGGTATAGCAATCAGCCCCAGCATTTT. It yields the protein CAWSRRYSNQPQHF.